This entry is about one T cell receptor beta chain. The source of the sample is a study of blood T cell repertoires in COVID-19. The overall study: Acute and convalescent COVID-19 specimens originated in the United States, Italy and Spain. PBMCs, B-cell-depleted T cells, or T cells provided the cDNA or gDNA that made up the material.

Authors' analysis steps: Amplification of reference gene primers was used by the study to estimate nucleated cell counts. Repertoires were generated with immunoSEQ multiplex PCR, while TCRdb's copy carries only in-frame clones and drops some. V and J calls and clone size are those listed in that table; D and trimming were worked out from the DNA. The repertoire holds roughly 60,000 clones, about 81% seen once, with under 15% in the top ten. Germline V gene sequence: CDR1 SGHTS, CDR2 YDEGEE. V lost 0 bases, J lost 0 bases, and 10 bases lay in between. The CDR3 is 15 amino acids. What was sequenced was peripheral blood. The V call is TRBV5-8, the J call TRBJ2-7; no clear D gene. The receptor comes from a man at least 80 years old with acute or convalescent COVID-19. The CDR3 sequence is CASSLGTVISYEQYF. The CDR3 nucleotides read TGTGCCAGCAGCTTGGGAACGGTGATCTCCTACGAGCAGTACTTC.